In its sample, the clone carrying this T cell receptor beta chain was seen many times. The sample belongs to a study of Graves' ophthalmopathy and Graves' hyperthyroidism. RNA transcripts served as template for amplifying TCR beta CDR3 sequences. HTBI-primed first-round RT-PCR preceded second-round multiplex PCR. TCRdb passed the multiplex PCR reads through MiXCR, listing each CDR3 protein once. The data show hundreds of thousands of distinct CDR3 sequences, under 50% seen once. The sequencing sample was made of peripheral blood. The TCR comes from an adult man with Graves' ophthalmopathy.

CDR3 sequence reads: CAISEPPGQGAYEQYF. DNA for the CDR3: TGTGCCATCAGTGAGCCTCCGGGACAGGGGGCCTACGAGCAGTACTTC. The rearrangement uses TRBV10-3 and TRBJ2-7; 11 bases fit TRBD1. The CDR3 runs to 16 residues. Germline CDR1 ENHRY, CDR2 SYGVKD. V dropped 2 bases and J dropped 2; count of bases not matched to a gene: 5.